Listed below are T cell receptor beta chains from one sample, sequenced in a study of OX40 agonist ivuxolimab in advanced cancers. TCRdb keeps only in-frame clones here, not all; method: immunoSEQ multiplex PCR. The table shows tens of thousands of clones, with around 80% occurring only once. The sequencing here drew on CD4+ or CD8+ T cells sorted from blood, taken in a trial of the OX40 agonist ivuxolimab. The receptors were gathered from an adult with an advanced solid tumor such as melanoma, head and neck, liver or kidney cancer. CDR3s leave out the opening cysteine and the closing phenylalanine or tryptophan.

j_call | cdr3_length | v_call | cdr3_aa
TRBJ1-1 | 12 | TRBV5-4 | ASSFNLGNTEAF
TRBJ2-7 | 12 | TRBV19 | ASSMTLFTYEQY
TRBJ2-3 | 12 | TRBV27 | ASRFGVLTDTQY
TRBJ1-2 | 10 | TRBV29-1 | SVWSGGDGYT
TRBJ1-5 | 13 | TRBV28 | ASSLWSKPDQPQH
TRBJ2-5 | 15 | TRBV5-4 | ASSSLTGGAGQETQY
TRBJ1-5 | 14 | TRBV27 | ASSLYTGTGNQPQH
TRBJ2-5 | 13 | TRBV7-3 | ASSLSGKGQETQY
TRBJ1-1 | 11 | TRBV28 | ASSFVAGRLSF
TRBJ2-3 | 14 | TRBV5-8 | ASSAGLAGMSDTQY
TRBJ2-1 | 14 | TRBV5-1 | ASSLDFPESYNEQF
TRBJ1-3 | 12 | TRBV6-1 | AAKPGPAGYTIY
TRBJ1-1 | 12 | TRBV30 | AWSRVAGGGEAF
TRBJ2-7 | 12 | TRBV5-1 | ASSRGTSGHEQY
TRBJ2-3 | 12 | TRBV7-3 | ASSLSGSTDTQY
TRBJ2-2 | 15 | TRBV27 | ASSPLFGAGDTGELF
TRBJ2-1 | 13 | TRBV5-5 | ASSESASPYNEQF
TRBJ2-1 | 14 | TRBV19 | ASRDRSAFTYNEQF
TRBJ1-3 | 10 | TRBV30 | AWSVMGNTIY
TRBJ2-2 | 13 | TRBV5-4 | ASSLAAGDTGELF
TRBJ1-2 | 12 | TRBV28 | ATGPPHSNYRYT
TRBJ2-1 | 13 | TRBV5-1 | ASSLGQLPYNEQF
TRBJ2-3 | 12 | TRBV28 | ASKTSSSTDTQY
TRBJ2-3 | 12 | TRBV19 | ASTSPVSGDTQY
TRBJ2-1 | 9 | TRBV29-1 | SGGTYNEQF
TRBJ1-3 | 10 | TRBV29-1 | SVWTAADTIY
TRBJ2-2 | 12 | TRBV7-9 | ASSRSGEVGELF
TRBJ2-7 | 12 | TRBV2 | ASKRDYTSNEQY
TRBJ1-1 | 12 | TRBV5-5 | ASSRGTWGTEAF
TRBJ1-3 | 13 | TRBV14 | ASSQSGTFGNTIY
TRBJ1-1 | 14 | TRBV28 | ASSSQGRLMNTEAF
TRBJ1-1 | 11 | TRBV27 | ASSRPGYKGAF
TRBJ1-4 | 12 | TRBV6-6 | ASRKTGLNEKLF
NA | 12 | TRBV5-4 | ASSFGGWAYEQY
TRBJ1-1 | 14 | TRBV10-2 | ASSDPPGTGGTEAF
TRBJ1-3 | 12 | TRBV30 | AWSEGTAGNTIY
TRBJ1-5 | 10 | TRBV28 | ASSPPGGPQH
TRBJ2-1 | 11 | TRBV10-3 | ATRDRDVNEQF
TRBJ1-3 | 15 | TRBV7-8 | ASKTKGGQGAGNTIY
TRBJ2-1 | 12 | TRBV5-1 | ASSAILARDEQF
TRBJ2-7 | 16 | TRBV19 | ASSIRSIGQGIFYEQY
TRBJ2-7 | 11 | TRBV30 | AWSTWKSVEQY
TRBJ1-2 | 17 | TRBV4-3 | ASSQGSARGVVGSYGYT
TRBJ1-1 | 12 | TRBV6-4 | ASSASPGNTEAF
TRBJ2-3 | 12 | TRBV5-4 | ASSLAQAGDTQY
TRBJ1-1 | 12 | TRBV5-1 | ASSRAGQNTEAF
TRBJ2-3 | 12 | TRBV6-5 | ASRKDGTTDTQY
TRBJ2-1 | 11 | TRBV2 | ASTQGVHSEQF
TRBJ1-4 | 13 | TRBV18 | ASSPRRSGNEKLF
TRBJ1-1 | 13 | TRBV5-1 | ASSATGQGATEAF